These 22 T cell receptor beta chains came from one sample sequenced in a study of identical twins. TCRdb re-called the 5' RACE reads with MiXCR, one entry per CDR3 protein. The data hold about 690,000 distinct CDR3 sequences, with about 20% observed a single time. The same data also contributed to another study, on T cells expressing NK-cell markers.

The source material was PBMCs. The receptors come from a woman aged 18-35 years in good health.

The chain recombines TRBV6-2 or TRBV6-3 with TRBJ2-1, with TRBD2 identical over 7 bases. The CDR3 is made up of 15 amino acids. The V and J ends lost 4 bases and 4 bases, in that order; junction bases with no gene match: 7. The germline V gene encodes CDR1 MNHEY and CDR2 SVGEGT. For the CDR3, the DNA is TGTGCCAGCAGTTCTGTAGCGGGCGCATACAATGAGCAGTTCTTC. Translation: CASSSVAGAYNEQFF.

At least ten counts were recorded for this clonotype. At one end the junction does not follow the germline gene, possibly because of a read error. V is TRBV20-1 and J is TRBJ1-4, with TRBD1 matching 7 bases. Germline loops: CDR1 DFQATT, CDR2 SNEGSKA (reference sequence). This CDR3 contains 12 residues. DNA of the CDR3: TGCAGTGCTAGATTAAATTTAGACAGGGAGGTTTTT. This translates into CSARLNLDREVF.

CDR3 DNA: TGTGCCAGCAGCTCGGCATCCTCGGGACTAGCGGGAGGGGATGAGCAGTTCTTC. This sequence encodes CASSSASSGLAGGDEQFF. This chain joins TRBV11-1 and TRBJ2-1, with 16 bases fitting TRBD2. Per the germline V gene, CDR1 is SGHAT and CDR2 is FQDESV (reference sequence). V was pared by 4 bases and J by 8 bases, with 11 bases of the junction left unmatched. This CDR3 has 18 amino acids.

This clonotype showed up just a few times. V is TRBV12-3 or TRBV12-4 and J is TRBJ1-6, with 8 bases matching TRBD1. This CDR3 has 15 amino acids. After removal of 6 bases from V and 11 bases from J, the junction contained 12 bases not matched to a gene. CDR3 residues: CASSANQGAIAPLHF. CDR3 nucleotide sequence: TGTGCCAGCAGCGCCAACCAGGGGGCAATAGCACCCCTCCACTTT.

This clonotype has more than one count but fewer than ten. The rearrangement joins TRBV29-1 to TRBJ2-3, with a weak D call TRBD2 (6 bases). V was trimmed by 3 bases and J by 1 base, leaving 11 bases between them. Germline lookup yields CDR1 SQVTM and CDR2 ANQGSEA. The CDR3 is 14 amino acids. This chain's CDR3 is CSVDPGGGTDTQYF. The CDR3 DNA is TGCAGCGTTGATCCAGGAGGGGGCACAGATACGCAGTATTTT.

The chain joins TRBV12-3 or TRBV12-4 to TRBJ1-2; no definite D call. The V and J ends lost 5 bases and 8 bases respectively, with 15 bases between them. CDR3 length equals 13 residues. The DNA for the CDR3 is TGTGCCAGCAGTCCCGTTCCGGTTGTGGGCTACACCTTC. Translation gives CASSPVPVVGYTF.

The sample holds a few counts of this clonotype. This chain uses TRBV20-1 with TRBJ2-1, with D possibly TRBD2 on 5 matching bases. The CDR3 consists of 12 residues. The ends were cut back, 8 bases at V and 4 bases at J, with 12 bases in the middle. CDR1 is DFQATT, CDR2 SNEGSKA, per germline (reference sequence). CDR3 in amino acids: CSSSPGYNEQFF. In DNA form, the CDR3 reads TGCAGTTCCAGCCCGGGGTACAATGAGCAGTTCTTC.

This clonotype appeared a few times. V usage is TRBV11-2 and J usage is TRBJ2-7, with 7 positions matching TRBD2. Trimming took 3 bases from V and 2 from J; bases not matched to a gene: 7. The CDR3 runs to 15 residues. The germline gives CDR1 SGHAT, CDR2 FQNNGV. CDR3 bases: TGTGCCAGCAGCTTGGAACTAGCGAGTACCTACGAGCAGTACTTC. Its protein product is CASSLELASTYEQYF.

This chain joins TRBV6-1 and TRBJ2-5; D is possibly TRBD2 (6 bases). Germline lookup yields CDR1 MNHNS and CDR2 SASEGT. The CDR3 consists of 14 residues. Trimming pared 8 bases from V and 7 bases from J, leaving 20 bases between. This chain's CDR3 is CASGPSAGKGTQYF. CDR3 bases: TGTGCCAGCGGCCCGTCGGCGGGAAAGGGGACCCAGTACTTC.

This chain uses TRBV5-1 with TRBJ2-2, with a weak D call TRBD2 (5 bases). V was shortened by 4 bases and J by 3 bases, with 10 bases between the two germline ends. The CDR3 is made up of 14 amino acids. The germline V gene encodes CDR1 SGHRS and CDR2 YFSETQ. For the CDR3, the DNA is TGCGCCAGCAGCCCCACTAGTCACACCGGGGAGCTGTTTTTT. Its protein product is CASSPTSHTGELFF.

This chain connects TRBV12-3 or TRBV12-4 to TRBJ2-4, with a weak D call TRBD1 (6 bases). The germline V and J ends were trimmed by 6 bases and 1 base, with 10 bases remaining between them. The CDR3 runs 14 residues. The CDR3 is CASSQGSAKNIQYF. In DNA, the CDR3 is TGTGCCAGCAGCCAGGGGTCGGCCAAAAACATTCAGTACTTC.

This clonotype has only a few counts. The rearrangement joins TRBV6-1 to TRBJ2-7; the D gene is possibly TRBD1 (5 bases). This CDR3 comprises 15 residues. Trimming shortened V by 5 bases and J by 2 bases, and 16 bases separated the two germline ends. Per germline, CDR1 MNHNS and CDR2 SASEGT. CDR3 in amino acids: CASSLARAAPYEQYF. The DNA for the CDR3 is TGTGCCAGCAGTCTCGCCAGGGCGGCCCCCTACGAGCAGTACTTC.

This clonotype occurred many times. The chain combines TRBV7-9 with TRBJ1-6; a possible D gene is TRBD1 (5 bases). Germline CDR1 SEHNR, CDR2 FQNEAQ (reference sequence). The CDR3 extends over 13 amino acids. The V end lost 8 bases, the J end lost 5 bases, and 10 bases lay between the germline ends. In DNA, the CDR3 is TGTGCCAGCCAACCAGGGAATAATTCACCCCTCCACTTT. It translates to CASQPGNNSPLHF.

The chain employs TRBV20-1 and TRBJ2-5; no clear D. V lost 6 bases and J lost 3, with 17 bases in between. Germline V gene sequence: CDR1 DFQATT, CDR2 SNEGSKA (reference sequence). The CDR3 extends over 14 amino acids. This CDR3 is CSAPGVPGKETQYF. The CDR3 DNA is TGCAGTGCCCCGGGCGTGCCTGGAAAAGAGACCCAGTACTTC.

The rearrangement uses TRBV5-1 and TRBJ1-2; 10 bases are shared with TRBD1. The CDR3 has 13 amino acids. Germline V gene lookup returns CDR1 SGHRS and CDR2 YFSETQ. The V gene end was trimmed by 4 bases and the J gene end by 6 bases; junction bases not matched to a gene: 3. The CDR3 protein is CASSRDRGNGYTF. CDR3 sequence (DNA): TGCGCCAGCAGCAGGGACAGGGGAAATGGCTACACCTTC.

This clonotype was counted a few times. The chain employs TRBV19 and TRBJ1-1; the D gene is possibly TRBD1 (5 bases). Germline CDR1 is LNHDA and CDR2 is SQIVND (reference sequence). Between the trimmed V and J ends, which lost 5 bases and 11 bases, there was a span of 15 bases. The CDR3 has 12 amino acids. For the CDR3, the DNA is TGTGCCAGTAGTGGCCAGGGAAGCCAGGCTTTCTTT. Translation: CASSGQGSQAFF.

Comment on this clonotype: Possible read error: a much larger clone is one base away. In nucleotides, the CDR3 is TGCTGTGCTGGCCGACTAGCGGGGGTAGCGGATACGCAGTATTTT. Its protein product is CCAGRLAGVADTQYF. The V call is TRBV20-1, the J call TRBJ2-3; 12 positions agree with TRBD2. CDR3 size: 15 residues. In germline, CDR1 is DFQATT, CDR2 SNEGSKA (reference sequence).

This clonotype was observed a few times. The chain is built from TRBV5-5 and TRBJ2-1; 9 nucleotides line up with TRBD2. The CDR3 extends over 17 amino acids. Germline lookup yields CDR1 SGHKS and CDR2 YYEKEE (reference sequence). The trim removed 5 bases at V and 0 bases at J, leaving 9 bases unmatched. The CDR3 region is CASRLGAGGSSYNEQFF. The CDR3 bases are TGTGCCAGCAGGTTAGGGGCGGGAGGGAGCTCCTACAATGAGCAGTTCTTC.

This clonotype was counted a few times. The gene calls are TRBV20-1 and TRBJ1-1; 7 nucleotides match TRBD1. This CDR3 contains 14 residues. Germline V gene data show CDR1 as DFQATT and CDR2 as SNEGSKA (reference sequence). With 6 bases clipped from V and 7 bases from J, the junction kept 14 bases outside the gene matches. The CDR3: CSAPINRGFGEAFF. CDR3 in DNA: TGCAGTGCCCCCATAAACAGGGGCTTCGGTGAAGCTTTCTTT.

This clonotype was recorded a few times. The genes are TRBV29-1 and TRBJ1-1, with TRBD1 matching 8 bases. CDR1 is SQVTM and CDR2 is ANQGSEA in the germline V gene. After removal of 7 bases from V and 1 base from J, the junction contained 8 bases not matched to a gene. The CDR3 contains 14 residues. CDR3: CSGQGKLWNTEAFF. The CDR3, as DNA: TGCAGCGGACAGGGGAAACTGTGGAACACTGAAGCTTTCTTT.

This clonotype has only one observation. The chain recombines TRBV20-1 with TRBJ2-3; 13 bases line up with TRBD2. CDR1 and CDR2 (germline): DFQATT, SNEGSKA (reference sequence). V trimming: 3 bases; J trimming: 2 bases; junction bases outside the gene matches: 14. This CDR3 comprises 19 residues. The DNA of the CDR3 is TGCAGTGCTAGGGCTGTATGGCCCGGACTAGCGGGAGCCACAGATACGCAGTATTTT. Translated, it gives CSARAVWPGLAGATDTQYF.

This clonotype was recorded a few times. V usage is TRBV12-3 or TRBV12-4 and J usage is TRBJ2-5; D gene ambiguous. V was pared by 4 bases and J by 6 bases, with 6 bases between. The CDR3 runs 11 residues. The DNA of the CDR3 is TGTGCCAGCAGTTCGGGCCAGACCCAGTACTTC. The encoded protein is CASSSGQTQYF.